This T cell receptor beta chain was sequenced in a study of early T cells in non-severe SARS-CoV-2 infection. Study in general: Bulk RNA taken from unsorted whole blood was sequenced, leaving chains unpaired. Study-level findings and limits: VDJdb matching favored anti-spike CD8 responses, missing private and CD4 specificities.

Separate cDNA molecules each had unique molecular identifiers attached to them. Each CDR3 protein gets one entry after TCRdb re-called the 5' RACE reads with MiXCR. This repertoire shows approximately 50,000 distinct CDR3 sequences, around 7.7% found once; its top ten account for 5.8%. The germline gives CDR1 SGHVS, CDR2 FNYEAQ. V dropped 1 base and J dropped 5 bases, with 11 bases sitting between them. The CDR3 spans 15 residues. This clonotype has a count of ten or more. Its antigen remains unidentified. V is TRBV7-6 and J is TRBJ2-2; perhaps TRBD1 as D (6 bases). Sequencing used whole blood. The receptor was isolated from an adult who was a healthcare worker with PCR-confirmed SARS-CoV-2 infection or an uninfected control (not recorded which). DNA for the CDR3: TGTGCCAGCAGCTTAGAAGGGGGTAGTACCGGGGAGCTGTTTTTT. It specifies CASSLEGGSTGELFF.